The T cell receptor (beta chain) under discussion was sequenced for a study of shared clonotypes between healthy human individuals. Trimming removed 7 bases at V and 1 base at J, with 8 bases between. CDR1 is SQVTM, CDR2 ANQGSEA, per germline. The length of the CDR3 is 12 residues. The donors, all of them Caucasian adults, lived in Nashville, Tennessee. Study results and caveats: Researchers found naive subsets generally carried larger estimated richness than memory subsets.

The assay used deep level. Source study methods: Junction-only sequences without quality scores were provided by ImmunoSEQ, so filtering was different. This table comes from immunoSEQ multiplex PCR, and its TCRdb copy is limited to in-frame clones, with some not included. The D gene and trimming were derived from the DNA, and the V and J assignments and clone size from that table. The sample carries 2 million to 2.5 million clones, about 92% recorded once. This clone occurred once. The antigen is not known. Sequencing was done on a sample of naive CD4+ T cells from PBMCs. Subset in this sample: CD45RA+ positively selected. The V and J genes are TRBV29-1 and TRBJ2-1; no definite D call. The source is a man aged 18 to 30 in good health. Some clones in this sample may be carry-over from other donors' samples. The CDR3 nucleotides are TGCAGCGGCGGTGTTTCCTACAATGAGCAGTTCTTC. Amino acids: CSGGVSYNEQFF.